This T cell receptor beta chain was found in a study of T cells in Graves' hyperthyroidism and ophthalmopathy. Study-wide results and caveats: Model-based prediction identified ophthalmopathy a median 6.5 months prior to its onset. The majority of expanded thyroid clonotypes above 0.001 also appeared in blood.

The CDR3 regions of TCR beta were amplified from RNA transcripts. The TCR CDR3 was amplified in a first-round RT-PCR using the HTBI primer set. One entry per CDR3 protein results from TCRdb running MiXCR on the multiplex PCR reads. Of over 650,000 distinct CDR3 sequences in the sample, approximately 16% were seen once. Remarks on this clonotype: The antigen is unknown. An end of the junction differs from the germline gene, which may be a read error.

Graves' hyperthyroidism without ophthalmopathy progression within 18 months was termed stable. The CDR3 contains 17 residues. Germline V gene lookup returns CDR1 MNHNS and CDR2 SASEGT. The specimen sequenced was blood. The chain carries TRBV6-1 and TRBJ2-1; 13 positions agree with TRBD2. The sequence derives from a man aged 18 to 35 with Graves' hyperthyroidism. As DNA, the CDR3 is TGCCGGCTTGGGGGGAAAGGACTAGCGGGAGTACGCAATGAGCAGTTCTTC. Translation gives CRLGGKGLAGVRNEQFF.